The rows below give T cell receptor beta chains drawn from one sample of a study of T-cell memory formation after mild COVID-19. TCRdb reanalysed the 5' RACE reads using MiXCR and keeps one entry per CDR3 protein. The table has hundreds of thousands of distinct CDR3 sequences, approximately 19% seen once. What was sequenced was PBMCs or a T cell subset sorted from them (not recorded which). The source is an adult woman who had mild COVID-19 (a few samples of this study predate the infection). Cell type and time point are not known. Both conserved end residues are part of each CDR3. The order of the fields is J gene, clone size, CDR3 length, D gene, V gene, CDR3 protein, CDR3 DNA. The D gene is left open where the match is weak. Size is omitted from some rows. Given values are once, few, many or a class for expanded clones.

J: TRBJ2-7; size: NA; length: 14; D: NA; V: TRBV27; CDR3: CASSFQAGTGEQYF; DNA: TGTGCCAGCAGTTTCCAGGCGGGGACGGGAGAGCAGTACTTC
J: TRBJ2-1; size: many; length: 13; D: NA; V: TRBV11-2; CDR3: CASSSPTSLQTSF; DNA: TGTGCCAGCAGCTCACCTACTAGCCTCCAGACCTCCTTC
J: TRBJ2-7; size: few; length: 15; D: NA; V: TRBV5-1; CDR3: CASSLAWGPSYEQYF; DNA: TGCGCCAGCAGCTTGGCCTGGGGACCCTCCTACGAGCAGTACTTC
J: TRBJ1-1; size: NA; length: 17; D: TRBD1; V: TRBV2; CDR3: CASSVYLHRGVDTEAFF; DNA: TGTGCCAGCAGTGTTTATTTACACAGGGGGGTCGACACTGAAGCTTTCTTT
J: TRBJ2-7; size: NA; length: 9; D: NA; V: TRBV20-1; CDR3: CSARHEQYF; DNA: TGCAGTGCTAGACACGAGCAGTACTTC
J: TRBJ2-7; size: NA; length: 13; D: TRBD1; V: TRBV6-5; CDR3: CASTTDRVGEQYF; DNA: TGTGCCAGCACTACCGACAGGGTCGGCGAGCAGTACTTC
J: TRBJ1-2; size: few; length: 15; D: NA; V: TRBV9; CDR3: CASSVQALANYGYTF; DNA: TGTGCCAGCAGTGTTCAGGCCCTAGCAAACTATGGCTACACCTTC
J: TRBJ2-2; size: NA; length: 14; D: NA; V: TRBV5-5; CDR3: CASSETVVTGELFF; DNA: TGTGCCAGCAGCGAGACAGTCGTCACCGGGGAGCTGTTTTTT
J: TRBJ2-3; size: many; length: 13; D: NA; V: TRBV5-3; CDR3: CARSLGVTDTQYF; DNA: TGTGCCAGAAGCTTGGGGGTCACAGATACGCAGTATTTT
J: TRBJ2-5; size: few; length: 15; D: TRBD1; V: TRBV7-9; CDR3: CASSLAGDRGETQYF; DNA: TGTGCCAGCAGCTTAGCGGGAGACAGGGGAGAGACCCAGTACTTC
J: TRBJ1-2; size: NA; length: 13; D: NA; V: TRBV4-3; CDR3: CASSQERAGGYTF; DNA: TGCGCCAGCAGCCAAGAACGGGCGGGTGGCTACACCTTC
J: TRBJ1-1; size: few; length: 17; D: NA; V: TRBV4-1; CDR3: CASSQDGVSEVGTEAFF; DNA: TGCGCCAGCAGCCAGGATGGGGTTTCGGAAGTCGGTACTGAAGCTTTCTTT
J: TRBJ2-7; size: few; length: 15; D: NA; V: TRBV7-2; CDR3: CASSLHRGARYEQYF; DNA: TGTGCCAGCAGCTTACATCGGGGGGCGCGCTACGAGCAGTACTTC
J: TRBJ2-1; size: NA; length: 16; D: TRBD2; V: TRBV20-1; CDR3: CSASGAGARRSNEQFF; DNA: TGCAGTGCTAGTGGAGCGGGAGCGCGGAGGTCCAATGAGCAGTTCTTC
J: TRBJ1-2; size: NA; length: 12; D: NA; V: TRBV7-2; CDR3: CASSPPDAGYTF; DNA: TGTGCCAGCAGCCCACCGGATGCGGGCTACACCTTC
J: TRBJ1-6; size: few; length: 12; D: NA; V: TRBV7-2; CDR3: CASSFATSPLHF; DNA: TGTGCCAGCAGCTTCGCCACTTCACCCCTCCACTTT
J: TRBJ1-5; size: few; length: 15; D: NA; V: TRBV5-1; CDR3: CASSKIPGSNQPQHF; DNA: TGCGCCAGCAGCAAAATACCTGGAAGCAATCAGCCCCAGCATTTT
J: TRBJ2-1; size: NA; length: 16; D: NA; V: TRBV19; CDR3: CASSIDGRTGSGEQFF; DNA: TGTGCCAGTAGTATAGATGGTCGAACGGGGAGTGGGGAGCAGTTCTTC
J: TRBJ2-3; size: few; length: 15; D: TRBD1; V: TRBV29-1; CDR3: CSVDAGTGAADTQYF; DNA: TGCAGCGTAGACGCCGGGACAGGGGCGGCAGATACGCAGTATTTT